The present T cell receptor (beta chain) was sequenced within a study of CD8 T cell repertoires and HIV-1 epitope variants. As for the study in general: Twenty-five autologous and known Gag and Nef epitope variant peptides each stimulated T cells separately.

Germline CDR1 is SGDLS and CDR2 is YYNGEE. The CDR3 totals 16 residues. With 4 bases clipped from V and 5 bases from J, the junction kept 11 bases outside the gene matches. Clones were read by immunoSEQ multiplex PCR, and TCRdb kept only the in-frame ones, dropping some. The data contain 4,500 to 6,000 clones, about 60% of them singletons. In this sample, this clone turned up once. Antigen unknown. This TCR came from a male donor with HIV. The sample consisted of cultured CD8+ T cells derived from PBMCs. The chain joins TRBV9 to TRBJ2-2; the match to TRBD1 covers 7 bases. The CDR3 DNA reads TGTGCCAGCAGCTTACCCCCAGGGGGAGAGACCGGGGAGCTGTTTTTT. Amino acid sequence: CASSLPPGGETGELFF.